The subject of this entry is one T cell receptor (beta chain). Its antigen is not known. Data came from immunoSEQ multiplex PCR; TCRdb stores just in-frame clones and leaves some out. The table includes fewer than 11,000 clones, about 80% detected once. This record comes from a study of chemoradiotherapy in HPV16-positive cancers. The study, taken as a whole, reports: Functional assays defining HPV-specific T cells used only a couple of HPV16-positive patients. Candidate HPV-specific clones and E7-related TCR motifs grew in tumor during treatment.

The CDR3 is 13 amino acids. Germline assignment: CDR1 LNHNV and CDR2 YYDKDF (reference sequence). V was pared by 1 base and J by 6 bases, with 10 bases between. Sequencing used tumor tissue, obtained from a patient who underwent chemoradiotherapy. The source of this sequence is a human donor with HPV-associated anogenital cancer. The genes are TRBV15 and TRBJ2-7; tentatively, D is TRBD2 (5 bases). The CDR3 region is CATSRGGYVEQYF. The CDR3 DNA is TGTGCCACCAGCAGAGGAGGGTACGTCGAGCAGTACTTC. Using reference TRBV15 and TRBJ2-7 for the parts outside the CDR3, the full variable domain is DAMVIQNPRYQVTQFGKPVTLSCSQTLNHNVMYWYQQKSSQAPKLLFHYYDKDFNNEADTPDNFQSRRPNTSFCFLDIRSPGLGDTAMYLCATSRGGYVEQYFGPGTRLTVT.